The 10 T cell receptor beta chains listed next were all sequenced from one sample in a study of T cell responses to AZD1222 COVID-19 vaccine. Sequenced by immunoSEQ multiplex PCR; TCRdb stores in-frame clones only, minus some. The data contain 180,000 or so clones, 93% of them singletons. The specimen was peripheral blood, collected 28 days after the second AZD1222 dose. The receptors here all came from an adult who received the AZD1222 COVID-19 vaccine.

The chain links TRBV12-3 or TRBV12-4 to TRBJ1-5; D not certain. V lost 1 base and J lost 7, with 5 bases in between. CDR3 size: 12 residues. This CDR3 is CASSLGPQPQHF. DNA for the CDR3: TGTGCCAGCAGTTTAGGCCCCCAGCCCCAGCATTTT.

The chain has TRBV19 and TRBJ2-1; 8 positions match TRBD2. The germline V gene has CDR1 LNHDA and CDR2 SQIVND (reference sequence). The CDR3 sequence is 19 residues long. Trimming at V came to 7 bases and at J to 0 bases, leaving 17 bases not matched to a gene. The CDR3 nucleotides read TGTGCCAGTATCCCAGCGGGGGCGAAACCTGTGAGCTCCTACAATGAGCAGTTCTTC. This encodes CASIPAGAKPVSSYNEQFF. Variable domain in full (rest from reference TRBV19 and TRBJ2-1): DGGITQSPKYLFRKEGQNVTLSCEQNLNHDAMYWYRQDPGQGLRLIYYSQIVNDFQKGDIAEGYSVSREKKESFPLTVTSAQKNPTAFYLCASIPAGAKPVSSYNEQFFGPGTRLTVL.

The chain has TRBV5-1 and TRBJ2-3, with 8 bases fitting TRBD2. The J segment lost 4 bases and the V segment lost 3 bases, leaving 7 bases of the junction unmatched. The CDR3 is 15 residues long. Per germline, CDR1 SGHRS and CDR2 YFSETQ. CDR3 residues: CASSYGGAGADTQYF. CDR3 bases: TGCGCCAGCAGCTACGGGGGGGCCGGGGCAGATACGCAGTATTTT.

The CDR3 sequence: CAWRAGLSGNTIYF. DNA of the CDR3: TGTGCCTGGAGAGCGGGCCTCTCTGGAAACACCATATATTTT. The chain couples TRBV30 to TRBJ1-3; D ambiguous. Per the germline V gene, CDR1 is GTSNPN and CDR2 is SVGIG (reference sequence). Trimming left V 3 bases short and J 0 bases short, with 9 bases between. This CDR3 has 14 residues.

This clone occurred once. The chain carries TRBV28 and TRBJ1-5; D is ambiguous. Germline values: CDR1 MDHEN, CDR2 SYDVKM. With 1 base removed from V and 4 bases from J, the gap between germline ends came to 8 bases. The CDR3 is 14 amino acids. The CDR3 DNA reads as TGTGCCAGCAGTTTATTGGCCGCGAATCAGCCCCAGCATTTT. Translated, it gives CASSLLAANQPQHF.

The chain has TRBV21-1 and TRBJ2-7; the table gives TRBD1 as D, unverified against the DNA. TRBV21-1 corresponds to a pseudogene. CDR3 length equals 14 residues. CDR3: CASRPGQGVIEQYF. DNA of the CDR3: TGTGCCAGCAGACCAGGACAGGGGGTGATCGAGCAGTACTTC.

This clone has just a few counts. The gene calls are TRBV6-5 and TRBJ1-5, with a tentative D call TRBD1 (6 bases). The CDR3 has 15 amino acids. Germline lookup yields CDR1 MNHEY and CDR2 SVGAGI. Trimming shortened V by 6 bases and J by 7 bases, and 19 bases separated the two germline ends. CDR3 DNA sequence: TGTGCCAGCAGCAAGCGGGGGATAGGGGGACAGCCCCAGCATTTT. It encodes CASSKRGIGGQPQHF.

The chain uses TRBV6-6 and TRBJ1-6; 8 positions match TRBD1. The V gene end was trimmed by 5 bases and the J gene end by 9 bases; junction bases not matched to a gene: 9. Germline V gene lookup returns CDR1 MNHNY and CDR2 SVGAGI (reference sequence). The CDR3 sequence is 15 residues long. The CDR3 region is CASSSDPGGGSPLHF. The DNA of the CDR3 is TGTGCCAGCAGTAGCGACCCAGGGGGCGGTTCACCCCTCCACTTT.

The gene calls are TRBV3-1 (or the pseudogene TRBV3-2) and TRBJ1-6; D uncertain. V lost 4 bases and J 9 bases, leaving 13 bases between the germline ends. The CDR3 runs to 14 residues. Germline V lookup: CDR1 LGHDT, CDR2 YNNKEL (reference sequence). As DNA, the CDR3 is TGTGCCAGCAGCCCCCGGACCTCAACTTCACCCCTCCACTTT. Residues: CASSPRTSTSPLHF.

A single count supports this clone. The V gene is TRBV6-5, the J gene TRBJ1-2; D remains ambiguous. Germline assignment: CDR1 MNHEY and CDR2 SVGAGI. The CDR3 has 11 amino acids. V was pared by 6 bases and J by 9 bases, with 11 bases between. The CDR3 reads CASSLDQSYTF. CDR3 coding DNA: TGTGCCAGCAGCCTGGACCAGAGCTACACCTTC.